These T cell receptor beta chains were read from a single sample in a study of regulatory T cells in long-lasting Graves disease. TCRdb analysed the multiplex PCR reads with MiXCR anew, one entry per CDR3 protein. The table shows a few hundred thousand distinct CDR3 sequences, with about 20% occurring only once. These data are also associated with another study on T cells in Graves' hyperthyroidism and ophthalmopathy.

Sequenced material: peripheral blood mononuclear cells (PBMCs), taken at new diagnosis, from a patient treated with antithyroid drugs. The receptors here all came from a woman in her twenties or thirties with Graves disease. Both conserved end residues are part of each CDR3. D genes are given only for firm matches. Size is omitted from some rows. Given values are once, few, many or a class for expanded clones.

cdr3_nt	cdr3_aa	cdr3_length	v_call	j_call	clone_size	d_call
TGTGCCAGCAGTACCGGACAGACCTCTACTTCTGAAGCTTTCTTT	CASSTGQTSTSEAFF	15	TRBV6-1	TRBJ1-1	many	-
TGTGCCAGCGTAGCGGGGGGGCGCTTTGGCTACACCTTC	CASVAGGRFGYTF	13	TRBV28	TRBJ1-2	-	-
TGTGCCAGCAGCCAAGACGGGGGTAGCGGCTACGAGCAGTACTTC	CASSQDGGSGYEQYF	15	TRBV3-1	TRBJ2-7	many	-
TGTGCCAGCAGCCCGGGACAGTACGCTGAAGCTTTCTTT	CASSPGQYAEAFF	13	TRBV11-2	TRBJ1-1	many	TRBD1
TGCGCCAGCAGTGAGTTTCCTAGGACAGCCTCCTCCTACGAGCAGTACTTC	CASSEFPRTASSYEQYF	17	TRBV10-2	TRBJ2-7	many	-
TGTGCCAGCAGCCCGGCCGGGACTGTTAAACCGCAGTTCTTC	CASSPAGTVKPQFF	14	TRBV7-3	TRBJ2-1	many	-
TGTGCCAGCAGCGAAGGATACCAGGGGAGGGGCTACACCTTC	CASSEGYQGRGYTF	14	TRBV7-2	TRBJ1-2	many	-
TGTGCCAGCACCACTGGAGCCCAGCTAAATAATTCACCCCTCCACTTT	CASTTGAQLNNSPLHF	16	TRBV9	TRBJ1-6	many	-
TGTGCCAGCAACATATATAGGGGGCTGTACAATGAGCAGTTCTTC	CASNIYRGLYNEQFF	15	TRBV7-9	TRBJ2-1	-	TRBD1
TGTGCCAGCAGTTACTCGCAAAGGATTAACACCGGGGAGCTGTTTTTT	CASSYSQRINTGELFF	16	TRBV6-5	TRBJ2-2	many	-
TGCAGCGTTGGTCCACAAGCTAACTATGGCTACACCTTC	CSVGPQANYGYTF	13	TRBV29-1	TRBJ1-2	many	-
TGCAGCGCTATAGGGGGGATCAATCAGCCCCAGCATTTT	CSAIGGINQPQHF	13	TRBV29-1	TRBJ1-5	-	-
TGTGCCAGCAGCCCCCCTAGTGGGGGCATTTTGGCTGAAGCTTTCTTT	CASSPPSGGILAEAFF	16	TRBV7-9	TRBJ1-1	many	-
TGCAGTGCTAGAGAGAGAAGGGGGGTTCTCCAAGAGACCCAGTACTTC	CSARERRGVLQETQYF	16	TRBV20-1	TRBJ2-5	many	-
TGTGCCAGCAGCTCCGGGGCCTACGAGCAGTACTTC	CASSSGAYEQYF	12	TRBV7-8	TRBJ2-7	many	-
TGTGCCAGCACCCCGGACGGGACGAACTATGGCTACACCTTC	CASTPDGTNYGYTF	14	TRBV2	TRBJ1-2	many	-
TGTGCCAGTAGTAGGACAGCTACCACCGGGGAGCTGTTTTTT	CASSRTATTGELFF	14	TRBV19	TRBJ2-2	few	-
TGTGCCAGCAGTTTAAAGGGTAGCTCACCCCTCCACTTT	CASSLKGSSPLHF	13	TRBV27	TRBJ1-6	few	-
TGTGCCAGTAGAGGACGGGGGGCCCCGGATACGCAGTATTTT	CASRGRGAPDTQYF	14	TRBV2	TRBJ2-3	many	-
TGTGCCATCAGCCCGACTAGCGGGGGGGCCGGGGATACGCAGTATTTT	CAISPTSGGAGDTQYF	16	TRBV10-3	TRBJ2-3	-	TRBD2
TGCGCCAGCGGGGCAGGGCCCCAGCATTTT	CASGAGPQHF	10	TRBV10-1	TRBJ1-5	-	-
TGTGCCAGCAGATACCGGGACAGGGGTACGGACTTAGGTGGCTACACCTTC	CASRYRDRGTDLGGYTF	17	TRBV6-5	TRBJ1-2	-	TRBD1
TGTGCCAGCAGCGCCCGGGACAAGTCCTACGAGCAGTACTTC	CASSARDKSYEQYF	14	TRBV9	TRBJ2-7	many	-
TGTGCCAGCAGCGTAGCTATCACTAGCGGCAACAATGAGCAGTTCTTC	CASSVAITSGNNEQFF	16	TRBV9	TRBJ2-1	many	TRBD2
TGTGCCAGCAGCGGCCTTGGGCACAAGTACTTC	CASSGLGHKYF	11	TRBV11-2	TRBJ2-5	many	-
TGCAGTGCTAGACAGGGGGCGCGCGGCTACACCTTC	CSARQGARGYTF	12	TRBV20-1	TRBJ1-2	once	TRBD1
TGCAGCCATAAGGGACAGGGGAACACCGGGGAGCTGTTTTTT	CSHKGQGNTGELFF	14	TRBV29-1	TRBJ2-2	many	TRBD1
TGTGCCAGCAGGCCACTAGCGGAAAACACCGGGGAGCTGTTTTTT	CASRPLAENTGELFF	15	TRBV11-2	TRBJ2-2	many	TRBD2
TGTGCCAGTAGTCCGTCGACGAGGGCCTTACCGGGCGAAGCTTTCTTT	CASSPSTRALPGEAFF	16	TRBV19	TRBJ1-1	many	-
TGTGCCAGCAGCTTTAGCTCGGCCCCGGACGACTATGGCTACACCTTC	CASSFSSAPDDYGYTF	16	TRBV7-9	TRBJ1-2	many	-
TGTGCCAGCAGCGCCGACGGCGGGGGCAATCAGCCCCAGCATTTT	CASSADGGGNQPQHF	15	TRBV9	TRBJ1-5	few	-
TGTGCCAGCAGCTCAGGACTAGATTTCTACGAGCAGTACTTC	CASSSGLDFYEQYF	14	TRBV5-4	TRBJ2-7	few	TRBD2
TGTGCCAGCAGTTTAGGGGGACTAGCGGGGGAGACCCAGTACTTC	CASSLGGLAGETQYF	15	TRBV12-3/TRBV12-4	TRBJ2-5	many	TRBD2
TGTGCCAGCAGCTCGGGGGACAGCTACTATGGCTACACCTTC	CASSSGDSYYGYTF	14	TRBV7-2	TRBJ1-2	many	TRBD1
TGTGCCAGCAGGATCACAGGGTGGGGGTCGAGCTCCTATAATTCACCCCTCCACTTT	CASRITGWGSSSYNSPLHF	19	TRBV27	TRBJ1-6	many	-
TGTGCCAGCAGCTTAGATCAGGCGGCGTACAATGAGCAGTTCTTC	CASSLDQAAYNEQFF	15	TRBV7-8	TRBJ2-1	many	-
TGTGCCAGCATGGGACCCATGAACACTGAAGCTTTCTTT	CASMGPMNTEAFF	13	TRBV12-3/TRBV12-4	TRBJ1-1	many	-
TGTGCCGGACGTTTGAGCTCCTATAATTCACCCCTCCACTTT	CAGRLSSYNSPLHF	14	TRBV6-1	TRBJ1-6	few	-
TGTGCCAGCAGTGACTCGAAGGGGTTCTATGGCTACACCTTC	CASSDSKGFYGYTF	14	TRBV6-4	TRBJ1-2	many	-
TGTGCCAGCAGTTTGAAGGGACAGAAAAATCAGCCCCAGCATTTT	CASSLKGQKNQPQHF	15	TRBV12-3/TRBV12-4	TRBJ1-5	-	TRBD1
TGTGCCAGCCTGATACCCCTTAACTATGGCTACACCTTC	CASLIPLNYGYTF	13	TRBV6-1	TRBJ1-2	-	-
TGTGCCAGCAGCTTGTCTGGGACAGCCGTCAACACCATATATTTT	CASSLSGTAVNTIYF	15	TRBV7-2	TRBJ1-3	many	TRBD1
TGTGCCAGCAGCGTTGACCTGGGAGGGAGCTCCTATAATTCACCCCTCCACTTT	CASSVDLGGSSYNSPLHF	18	TRBV7-9	TRBJ1-6	many	-
TGTGCCACCATTGGCCCTGGGGGGGCAGAGAACTATGGCTACACCTTC	CATIGPGGAENYGYTF	16	TRBV12-3/TRBV12-4	TRBJ1-2	-	-
TGCAGCGCCCCGGGACAGCTAAACACTGAAGCTTTCTTT	CSAPGQLNTEAFF	13	TRBV20-1	TRBJ1-1	many	TRBD1
TGTGCCAGCAGTGAAAGGTACCCCCCGGATACGCAGTATTTT	CASSERYPPDTQYF	14	TRBV2	TRBJ2-3	many	-
TGCAGTGCTAGTCTTGCTAGCGGGGGGGCGAACCAAGAGACCCAGTACTTC	CSASLASGGANQETQYF	17	TRBV20-1	TRBJ2-5	many	TRBD2
TGCAGTGCTAGAGGTGCAGGACCCAACCAAGAGACCCAGTACTTC	CSARGAGPNQETQYF	15	TRBV20-1	TRBJ2-5	many	-
TGCAGTGCTGGGGGAAGGGAGGACACTGAAGCTTTCTTT	CSAGGREDTEAFF	13	TRBV20-1	TRBJ1-1	-	-
TGTGCCAGCAGTTTAGCGGGGTGGTTTACGGACGCTAACTATGGCTACACCTTC	CASSLAGWFTDANYGYTF	18	TRBV12-3/TRBV12-4	TRBJ1-2	many	-
TGTGCCAGCAGTGGGCAGGGGAATTCACCCCTCCACTTT	CASSGQGNSPLHF	13	TRBV2	TRBJ1-6	many	-
TGTGCCAGTAGTTTGGACGTTGGAAACACCATATATTTT	CASSLDVGNTIYF	13	TRBV19	TRBJ1-3	few	-
TGTGCCACCAGCAGAGATGGGGGCGTCGAGCCCCAGCATTTT	CATSRDGGVEPQHF	14	TRBV15	TRBJ1-5	-	-
TGTGCCAGCAGCCAAGGAACCCAGGGGACCCAGTACTTC	CASSQGTQGTQYF	13	TRBV3-1	TRBJ2-5	many	-
TGTGCCAGCAGCTTTGGAGGGGCTAATGAAAAACTGTTTTTT	CASSFGGANEKLFF	14	TRBV5-4	TRBJ1-4	many	-
TGTGCCAGCTCACCAGATATTGGCACTGAAGCTTTCTTT	CASSPDIGTEAFF	13	TRBV18	TRBJ1-1	once	-
TGCAGTGCTAGAGGCCCGGCCAGGGGGTTTAATGAAAAACTGTTTTTT	CSARGPARGFNEKLFF	16	TRBV20-1	TRBJ1-4	many	TRBD1
TGTGCCAGCAGCTTAGAGGGGACAGGGAATGAAAAACTGTTTTTT	CASSLEGTGNEKLFF	15	TRBV11-2	TRBJ1-4	many	TRBD1
TGCAGTGCCTCCCGGACTAGCGGGGGGCAAGCAGATACGCAGTATTTT	CSASRTSGGQADTQYF	16	TRBV20-1	TRBJ2-3	many	TRBD2
TGCAGTGCTAGAGATGTTACTAGGTTCAATGAGCAGTTCTTC	CSARDVTRFNEQFF	14	TRBV20-1	TRBJ2-1	many	-